The 21 T cell receptor beta chains listed next were all sequenced from one sample in a study of blood T cell repertoires in COVID-19. The method was immunoSEQ multiplex PCR; TCRdb's version includes in-frame clones alone and lacks a portion of them. Among about 170,000 clones listed, approximately 91% were seen once. Input material: peripheral blood. The receptors come from a man younger than 35 with COVID-19, enrolled during active disease.

The rearrangement uses TRBV29-1 and TRBJ1-1; 11 positions agree with TRBD1. The CDR3 is made up of 15 amino acids. With 1 base clipped from V and 1 base from J, the junction kept 2 bases outside the gene matches. Germline assignment: CDR1 SQVTM and CDR2 ANQGSEA. The CDR3 here is CSVEGTGGRNTEAFF. In DNA form, the CDR3 reads TGCAGCGTTGAAGGGACAGGGGGCAGGAACACTGAAGCTTTCTTT.

V gene TRBV6-2 or TRBV6-3 combines with J gene TRBJ2-3; no clear D. The V end was cut by 5 bases, the J end by 5 bases, with 5 bases between. Germline V gene data show CDR1 as MNHEY and CDR2 as SVGEGT. This CDR3 is 11 amino acids long. The DNA of the CDR3 is TGTGCCAGCAGTCGCGTAGATACGCAGTATTTT. This sequence encodes CASSRVDTQYF.

The chain employs TRBV15 and TRBJ2-1; 9 nucleotides agree with TRBD1. The CDR3 is 15 amino acids. Trimming removed 5 bases from V and 4 bases from J; junction bases left unmatched: 6. Germline lookup yields CDR1 LNHNV and CDR2 YYDKDF (reference sequence). The CDR3 DNA follows: TGTGCCACCAGCCGTAGACAGGGGGAGTACAATGAGCAGTTCTTC. Its protein is CATSRRQGEYNEQFF.

The CDR3 here is CAWSDGLAGELFF. CDR3 coding DNA: TGTGCCTGGAGTGATGGCTTGGCCGGGGAGCTGTTTTTT. V gene TRBV30 combines with J gene TRBJ2-2; D not resolved. The germline V and J ends were trimmed by 1 base and 6 bases, with 9 bases remaining between them. The CDR3 totals 13 residues. From germline, CDR1 is GTSNPN and CDR2 SVGIG (reference sequence).

This clone has a single count. The CDR3 reads CASSLAGGREGYEQYF. Here the CDR3 DNA reads TGTGCCAGCAGTTTGGCGGGAGGTAGAGAAGGCTACGAGCAGTACTTC. The chain recombines TRBV28 with TRBJ2-7; 8 positions agree with TRBD2. The CDR3 loop spans 16 amino acids. CDR1 and CDR2 from the germline V gene are MDHEN and SYDVKM. J gave up 3 bases and V 3 bases, and 10 bases lay outside the gene matches.

V and J are TRBV6-5 and TRBJ2-1, with D hard to call. Trimming pared 0 bases from V and 4 bases from J, leaving 7 bases between. CDR1 and CDR2 (germline): MNHEY, SVGAGI. The CDR3 totals 14 residues. CDR3 DNA sequence: TGTGCCAGCAGTTACTCGTTCGGTTACAATGAGCAGTTCTTC. Protein: CASSYSFGYNEQFF.

The chain has TRBV4-1 and TRBJ2-1, with a tentative D call TRBD2 (5 bases). The length of the CDR3 is 18 residues. The germline V gene encodes CDR1 MGHRA and CDR2 YSYEKL. V was shortened by 2 bases and J by 4 bases, with 21 bases between the two germline ends. The CDR3 loop is CASSQWRTQSPGYNEQFF. In DNA form, the CDR3 reads TGCGCCAGCAGCCAATGGCGGACTCAAAGCCCCGGATACAATGAGCAGTTCTTC.

The rearrangement uses TRBV5-6 and TRBJ2-2, with 11 bases identical to TRBD2. Germline V gives CDR1 SGHDT, CDR2 YYEEEE. The CDR3 runs 17 residues. V dropped 1 base and J dropped 5; count of bases not matched to a gene: 7. The CDR3 here is CASSLKLAGDRTGELFF. The CDR3 DNA is TGTGCCAGCAGCTTGAAACTAGCGGGAGATCGAACCGGGGAGCTGTTTTTT.

The chain employs TRBV3-1 (or the pseudogene TRBV3-2) and TRBJ2-1; D ambiguous. CDR3 length equals 16 residues. Germline CDR1 reads LGHDT; CDR2 reads YNNKEL (reference sequence). The V gene lost 0 bases and the J gene lost 2 bases, with 11 bases spanning the gap. CDR3 residues: CASSQEVERAYNEQFF. The CDR3 DNA reads as TGTGCCAGCAGCCAAGAAGTGGAGCGAGCCTACAATGAGCAGTTCTTC.

This chain links TRBV28 with TRBJ1-3; 9 bases agree with TRBD1. CDR3 size: 17 residues. V shed 8 bases, J shed 0 bases, and the junction held 11 bases outside the gene matches. Germline CDR1 is MDHEN and CDR2 is SYDVKM. The CDR3 DNA reads as TGTGCCAGCTTCCGGACAGGGGTCCTTAGCTCTGGAAACACCATATATTTT. Translating gives CASFRTGVLSSGNTIYF.

The V call is TRBV19, the J call TRBJ1-4; 7 bases align to TRBD1. CDR1 and CDR2 from the germline V gene are LNHDA and SQIVND (reference sequence). The CDR3 totals 14 residues. Losses at the gene ends were 6 bases for V and 5 bases for J; bases not matched to a gene: 6. DNA of the CDR3: TGTGCCAGTAGCCTGGGACAGACAAATGAAAAACTGTTTTTT. Translating gives CASSLGQTNEKLFF.

The genes are TRBV5-1 and TRBJ2-4, with 9 bases that match TRBD2. Germline lookup yields CDR1 SGHRS and CDR2 YFSETQ. J gave up 3 bases and V 0 bases, and 13 bases lay outside the gene matches. There are 19 residues in the CDR3. The CDR3 nucleotides read TGCGCCAGCAGCTTGGCCCCAGCGGGAGGTCGGGTGGGCAAAAACATTCAGTACTTC. This sequence encodes CASSLAPAGGRVGKNIQYF.

The rearrangement joins TRBV5-4 to TRBJ1-2; 7 nucleotides match TRBD1. The CDR3 consists of 14 residues. Germline V gene lookup returns CDR1 SGHNT and CDR2 YYREEE (reference sequence). Losses at the gene ends were 0 bases for V and 8 bases for J; bases not matched to a gene: 7. CDR3 amino acids: CASSLDRGVEGYTF. CDR3 nucleotides: TGTGCCAGCAGCTTGGACAGGGGTGTAGAAGGCTACACCTTC.

The chain couples TRBV9 to TRBJ2-7; D is unclear. In germline, CDR1 is SGDLS, CDR2 YYNGEE. This CDR3 is 13 amino acids long. V lost 4 bases and J lost 4, with 12 bases in between. Here the CDR3 reads CASSPPGGYEQYF. The CDR3 DNA is TGTGCCAGCAGCCCACCAGGTGGGTACGAGCAGTACTTC.

The V and J genes are TRBV18 and TRBJ1-1; D possibly corresponds to TRBD1 (6 bases). Germline V CDR1 and CDR2: KGHSH, LQKENI. V was trimmed by 2 bases and J by 2 bases, leaving 21 bases between them. The CDR3 contains 18 residues. Here the CDR3 reads CASSPRGGVARTNTEAFF. The DNA for the CDR3 is TGTGCCAGCTCACCAAGGGGGGGCGTTGCCAGAACCAACACTGAAGCTTTCTTT.

The chain employs TRBV7-6 and TRBJ2-5, with 8 bases lining up with TRBD1. The CDR3 has 19 amino acids. Unmatched junction bases numbered 18, after V lost 1 base and J lost 5 bases. CDR1 and CDR2 from the germline V gene are SGHVS and FNYEAQ. The CDR3 protein is CASSLGTGNPSRHRETQYF. As DNA, the CDR3 is TGTGCCAGCAGCTTAGGGACAGGGAACCCCTCCCGACACCGGGAGACCCAGTACTTC.

This clone came up once. This chain connects TRBV13 to TRBJ2-2; the D is unclear. V was pared by 3 bases and J by 4 bases, with 18 bases between. CDR3 length: 17 amino acids. Germline assignment: CDR1 PRHDT and CDR2 FYEKMQ (reference sequence). The CDR3 sequence is CASSFLGQLRVTGELFF. CDR3 coding DNA: TGTGCCAGCAGCTTCTTAGGTCAACTCCGGGTCACCGGGGAGCTGTTTTTT.

The rearrangement uses TRBV10-3 and TRBJ2-7; D unresolved. V shed 7 bases and J shed 3 bases, with 7 bases lying between them. The CDR3 has 11 residues. Germline V gene data show CDR1 as ENHRY and CDR2 as SYGVKD. In DNA form, the CDR3 reads TGTGCCATCAAAAGAGACTACGAGCAGTACTTC. Translation gives CAIKRDYEQYF.

Comments on this clone: Other nucleotide sequences in the sample specify the same CDR3. The rearrangement links TRBV7-2 to TRBJ1-1, with TRBD1 identical over 8 bases. J was trimmed by 4 bases and V by 4 bases; bases with no gene match: 5. Germline-derived CDR1 and CDR2 are SGHTA and FQGNSA. CDR3 length: 14 amino acids. This CDR3 reads CASSSRGRGTEAFF. The CDR3, as DNA: TGTGCCAGCAGCTCCAGGGGGCGTGGCACTGAAGCTTTCTTT.

V usage is TRBV6-5 and J usage is TRBJ2-2; the D gene is possibly TRBD1 (7 bases). The CDR3 contains 15 residues. From germline, CDR1 is MNHEY and CDR2 SVGAGI. The germline V and J ends were trimmed by 5 bases and 1 base, with 11 bases remaining between them. The CDR3 reads CASSQGGLNTGELFF. CDR3 coding DNA: TGTGCCAGCAGTCAGGGGGGATTGAACACCGGGGAGCTGTTTTTT.

The chain has TRBV3-1 (or the pseudogene TRBV3-2) and TRBJ2-3; 10 positions match TRBD2. J gave up 0 bases and V 4 bases, and 7 bases lay outside the gene matches. CDR1 is LGHDT, CDR2 YNNKEL, per germline (reference sequence). This CDR3 spans 17 amino acids. CDR3 coding DNA: TGTGCCAGCAGCCGCCGAGGGACTAGCGTAAGCACAGATACGCAGTATTTT. The encoded protein is CASSRRGTSVSTDTQYF.